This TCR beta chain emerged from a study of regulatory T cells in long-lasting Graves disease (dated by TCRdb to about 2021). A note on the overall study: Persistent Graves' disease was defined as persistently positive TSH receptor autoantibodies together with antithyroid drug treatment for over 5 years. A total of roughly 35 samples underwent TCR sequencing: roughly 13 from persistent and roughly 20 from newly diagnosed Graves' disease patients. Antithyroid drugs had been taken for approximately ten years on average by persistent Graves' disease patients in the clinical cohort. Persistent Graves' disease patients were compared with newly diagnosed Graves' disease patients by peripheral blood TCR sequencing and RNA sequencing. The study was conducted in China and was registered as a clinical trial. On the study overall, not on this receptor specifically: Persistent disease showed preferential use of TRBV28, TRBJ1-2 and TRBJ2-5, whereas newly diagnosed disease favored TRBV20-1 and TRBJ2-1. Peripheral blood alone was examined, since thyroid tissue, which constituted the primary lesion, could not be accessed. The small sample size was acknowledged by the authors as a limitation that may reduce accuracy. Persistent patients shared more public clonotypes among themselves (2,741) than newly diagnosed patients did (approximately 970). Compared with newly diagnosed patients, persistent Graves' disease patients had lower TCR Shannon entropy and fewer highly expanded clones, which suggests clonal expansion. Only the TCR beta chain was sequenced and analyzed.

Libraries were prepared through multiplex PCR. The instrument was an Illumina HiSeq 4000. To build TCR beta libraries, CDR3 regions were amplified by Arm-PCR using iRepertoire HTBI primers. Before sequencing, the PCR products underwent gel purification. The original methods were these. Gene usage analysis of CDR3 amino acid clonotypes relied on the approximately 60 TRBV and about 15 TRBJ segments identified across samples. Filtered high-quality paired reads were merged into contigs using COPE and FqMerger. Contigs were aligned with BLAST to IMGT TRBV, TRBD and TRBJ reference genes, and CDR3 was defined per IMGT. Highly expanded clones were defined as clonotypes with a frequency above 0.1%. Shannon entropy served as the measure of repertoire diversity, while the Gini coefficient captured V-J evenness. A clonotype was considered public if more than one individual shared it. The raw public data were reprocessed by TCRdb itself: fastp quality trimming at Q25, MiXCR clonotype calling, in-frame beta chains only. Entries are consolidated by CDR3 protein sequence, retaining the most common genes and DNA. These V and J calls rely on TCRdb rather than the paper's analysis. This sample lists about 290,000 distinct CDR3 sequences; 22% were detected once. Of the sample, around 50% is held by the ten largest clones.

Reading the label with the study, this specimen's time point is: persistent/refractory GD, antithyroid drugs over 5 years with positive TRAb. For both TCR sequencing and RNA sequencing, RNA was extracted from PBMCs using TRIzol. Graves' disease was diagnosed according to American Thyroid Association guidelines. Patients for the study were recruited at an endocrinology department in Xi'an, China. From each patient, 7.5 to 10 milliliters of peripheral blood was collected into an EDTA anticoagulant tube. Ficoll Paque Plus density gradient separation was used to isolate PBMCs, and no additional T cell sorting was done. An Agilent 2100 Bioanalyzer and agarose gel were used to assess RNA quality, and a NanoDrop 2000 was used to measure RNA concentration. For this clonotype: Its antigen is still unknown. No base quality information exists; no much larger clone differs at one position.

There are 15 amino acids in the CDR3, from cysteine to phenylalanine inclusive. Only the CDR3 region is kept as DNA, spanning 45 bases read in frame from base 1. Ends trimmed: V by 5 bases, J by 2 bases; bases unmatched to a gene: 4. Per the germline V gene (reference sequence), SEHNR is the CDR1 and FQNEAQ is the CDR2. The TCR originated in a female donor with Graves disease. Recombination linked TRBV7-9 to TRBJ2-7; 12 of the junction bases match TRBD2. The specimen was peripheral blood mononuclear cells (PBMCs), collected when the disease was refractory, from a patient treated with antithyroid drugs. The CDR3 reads CASSPSGRAPYEQYF. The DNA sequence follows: TGTGCCAGCAGCCCTAGCGGGAGGGCTCCCTACGAGCAGTACTTC.